This TCR beta chain was recovered during a study of blood T cell repertoires in COVID-19. Study in general: Sites in the United States, Italy and Spain provided acute and convalescent COVID-19 samples. Sources were T cells, B-cell-depleted T cells, or PBMCs; the material itself was cDNA or gDNA.

In germline, CDR1 is KGHSH, CDR2 LQKENI. Trimming took 1 base from V and 2 from J; bases not matched to a gene: 16. The CDR3 runs 20 residues. Methods used by the authors: Amplification from reference gene primers served as the basis for estimated nucleated cell counts. Assay: immunoSEQ multiplex PCR; the TCRdb copy retains only in-frame clones and omits some. V and J calls and clone size are given by that table; D and trimming were obtained from the DNA. The repertoire holds some 270,000 clones, with about 91% as singletons. The specimen was peripheral blood. The receptor was derived from a woman in her thirties or forties who had recovered from COVID-19. The chain uses TRBV18 and TRBJ2-1, with 8 bases matching TRBD2. The CDR3 sequence is CASSPRSGSKNTDTYNEQFF. In DNA, the CDR3 is TGTGCCAGCTCACCACGCAGCGGGAGTAAAAACACCGATACCTACAATGAGCAGTTCTTC.